These T cell receptor beta chains were read from a single sample in a study of cytomegalovirus exposure and HLA in healthy donors. The protocol was immunoSEQ multiplex PCR, while the TCRdb copy is restricted to in-frame clones and leaves out a portion. This table has some 100,000 clones, around 74% appearing once. Source material: PBMCs. The receptors shown here come from a woman aged 70 to 79 in good health and CMV-seropositive. Each CDR3 is given with its conserved first and last residue. D genes are given only for firm matches. The listing skips clone size in some rows; elsewhere it reads once, few, many or a size class.

NA | TRBJ2-7 | TRBV30 | TRBD1 | CAWRPAGGSSYEQYF | TGTGCCTGGAGGCCAGCAGGGGGCAGCTCCTACGAGCAGTACTTC
NA | TRBJ2-5 | TRBV4-1 | TRBD1 | CASSQEGVEDRGETQYF | TGCGCCAGCAGCCAAGAAGGTGTCGAGGACAGGGGAGAGACCCAGTACTTC
few | TRBJ2-1 | TRBV19 | NA | CASSIEAGSSYNEQFF | TGTGCCAGTAGTATAGAGGCGGGGAGCTCCTACAATGAGCAGTTCTTC
NA | TRBJ2-2 | TRBV5-1 | NA | CASSLSRTENTGELFF | TGCGCCAGCAGCTTGAGCAGGACAGAAAACACCGGGGAGCTGTTTTTT
NA | TRBJ2-7 | TRBV28 | NA | CASSHIYEQYF | TGTGCCAGCAGTCACATCTACGAGCAGTACTTC
NA | TRBJ1-3 | TRBV30 | NA | CAWSLYGNTIYF | TGTGCCTGGAGTCTTTATGGAAACACCATATATTTT
NA | TRBJ2-2 | TRBV5-1 | TRBD2 | CASSLGPSGGDTGELFF | TGCGCCAGCAGCTTGGGTCCTAGCGGGGGTGACACCGGGGAGCTGTTTTTT
NA | TRBJ2-1 | TRBV6-5 | NA | CASSYAGRWGSNEQFF | TGTGCCAGCAGTTACGCGGGACGTTGGGGAAGCAATGAGCAGTTCTTC
NA | TRBJ1-5 | TRBV4-2 | TRBD1 | CASSRTTGDNQPQHF | TGTGCCAGCAGCCGGACGACAGGGGACAATCAGCCCCAGCATTTT
NA | TRBJ2-7 | TRBV27 | TRBD2 | CASSLRIGGGAHEQYF | TGTGCCAGCAGTTTAAGGATTGGCGGGGGGGCCCACGAGCAGTACTTC
NA | TRBJ2-5 | TRBV9 | NA | CASSILSQETQYF | TGTGCCAGCAGCATCCTGTCCCAAGAGACCCAGTACTTC
NA | TRBJ2-7 | TRBV14 | NA | CASSQWGGLSSYEQYF | TGTGCCAGCAGCCAATGGGGGGGCCTAAGCTCCTACGAGCAGTACTTC
once | TRBJ2-5 | TRBV4-1 | TRBD2 | CASSPGGLRETQYF | TGCGCCAGCAGCCCGGGGGGTCTCCGAGAGACCCAGTACTTC
NA | TRBJ1-2 | TRBV10-3 | TRBD1 | CAISEQGGGYGYTF | TGTGCCATCAGTGAGCAGGGGGGAGGCTATGGCTACACCTTC
NA | TRBJ2-7 | TRBV28 | TRBD1 | CASRPGQGYEQYF | TGTGCCAGCAGACCGGGACAGGGCTACGAGCAGTACTTC
NA | TRBJ2-2 | TRBV4-2 | NA | CASSQDPGGSIISDGELFF | TGTGCCAGCAGCCAAGATCCTGGGGGCAGTATCATCTCGGACGGGGAGCTGTTTTTT
NA | TRBJ2-2 | TRBV27 | TRBD1 | CASRTPFGQGAGGELFF | TGTGCCAGCAGAACCCCCTTCGGGCAGGGGGCTGGGGGGGAGCTGTTTTTT
NA | TRBJ1-1 | TRBV2 | TRBD1 | CASSEEGAGRTEAFF | TGTGCCAGCAGTGAAGAGGGGGCAGGACGCACTGAAGCTTTCTTT
NA | TRBJ1-3 | TRBV27 | NA | CASRKLSHTTGNTIYF | TGTGCCAGCAGGAAATTATCACACACCACTGGAAACACCATATATTTT
NA | TRBJ2-3 | TRBV18 | NA | CASSPGGTQYF | TGTGCCAGCTCACCCGGCGGTACGCAGTATTTT
NA | TRBJ2-2 | TRBV9 | TRBD1 | CASSVRDRNTGELFF | TGTGCCAGCAGCGTAAGGGACAGGAACACCGGGGAGCTGTTTTTT
NA | TRBJ2-1 | TRBV18 | TRBD2 | CASSPFPSGGIYNEQFF | TGTGCCAGCTCACCATTCCCTAGCGGGGGGATCTACAATGAGCAGTTCTTC
once | TRBJ1-3 | TRBV28 | NA | CASRGSGLRSLSSGNTIYF | TGTGCCAGCAGGGGATCGGGACTCCGAAGTTTGAGCTCTGGAAACACCATATATTTT
NA | TRBJ2-7 | TRBV18 | TRBD1 | CASSPKPGQNSEQYF | TGTGCCAGCTCACCAAAACCGGGACAGAACAGCGAGCAGTACTTC
once | TRBJ2-7 | TRBV11-3 | TRBD2 | CASSLERGGGDYEQYF | TGTGCCAGCAGCTTAGAACGCGGCGGGGGGGACTACGAGCAGTACTTC
NA | TRBJ2-2 | TRBV6-5 | TRBD2 | CASSLLAGATGELFF | TGTGCCAGCAGCCTACTAGCGGGAGCTACCGGGGAGCTGTTTTTT
few | TRBJ1-1 | TRBV7-3 | NA | CASAQAGGTEAFF | TGTGCCAGCGCACAGGCTGGGGGGACTGAAGCTTTCTTT
NA | TRBJ2-1 | TRBV19 | NA | CASSFGRAYSEQFF | TGTGCCAGTAGTTTTGGGCGAGCTTACAGTGAGCAGTTCTTC
NA | TRBJ1-6 | TRBV10-2 | NA | CAFGRTSANSPLHF | TGCGCCTTCGGGAGGACAAGTGCTAATTCACCCCTCCACTTT
NA | TRBJ2-1 | TRBV7-3 | TRBD2 | CASSWGTSGSSYNEQFF | TGTGCCAGCAGCTGGGGGACTAGCGGGAGCTCCTACAATGAGCAGTTCTTC
NA | TRBJ2-5 | TRBV5-4 | TRBD1 | CASSLEPQGEETQYF | TGTGCCAGCAGCTTGGAACCACAGGGGGAAGAGACCCAGTACTTC
NA | TRBJ1-2 | TRBV10-2 | NA | CASSEVFYGYTF | TGCGCCAGCAGTGAGGTCTTCTATGGCTACACCTTC
NA | TRBJ2-7 | TRBV28 | NA | CASIPGRSSYEQYF | TGTGCCAGCATCCCTGGGAGGAGCTCCTACGAGCAGTACTTC
few | TRBJ2-3 | TRBV11-1 | NA | CASSSIVEDTQYF | TGTGCCAGCAGCTCAATAGTAGAAGATACGCAGTATTTT
once | TRBJ2-5 | TRBV7-2 | NA | CASSLRLPGLGEQYF | TGTGCCAGCAGCTTGCGTCTCCCTGGCCTTGGGGAGCAGTACTTC
NA | TRBJ2-1 | TRBV19 | TRBD1 | CASTQDRARGEQFF | TGTGCCAGTACCCAGGACAGGGCGAGGGGTGAGCAGTTCTTC
NA | TRBJ2-7 | TRBV27 | TRBD1 | CASRDRGDAYEQYF | TGTGCCAGCAGGGACAGGGGCGACGCCTACGAGCAGTACTTC
few | TRBJ2-5 | TRBV7-9 | TRBD2 | CASSLGDLAGGRETQYF | TGTGCCAGCAGCTTAGGCGATCTAGCGGGGGGCAGGGAGACCCAGTACTTC
once | TRBJ2-7 | TRBV11-2 | NA | CASSPSALSYEQYF | TGTGCCAGCAGCCCTAGCGCCCTCTCCTACGAGCAGTACTTC
NA | TRBJ1-4 | TRBV2 | NA | CASSARGGGNEKLFF | TGTGCCAGCAGCGCTAGAGGTGGCGGTAATGAAAAACTGTTTTTT
NA | TRBJ2-7 | TRBV15 | TRBD1 | CATSLDRGSYEQYF | TGTGCCACCAGCTTAGACAGGGGGTCCTACGAGCAGTACTTC
NA | TRBJ2-3 | TRBV27 | NA | CASSLTPDRWTQYF | TGTGCCAGCAGTTTAACCCCCGACAGATGGACGCAGTATTTT
NA | TRBJ2-7 | TRBV12-5 | NA | CASGLAPGVSPYEQYF | TGTGCTAGTGGTTTGGCCCCCGGGGTATCGCCCTACGAGCAGTACTTC
once | TRBJ2-5 | TRBV7-3 | TRBD2 | CASSLGRLAGDKETQYF | TGTGCCAGCAGCTTAGGTCGGCTAGCGGGAGACAAAGAGACCCAGTACTTC
NA | TRBJ1-5 | TRBV27 | NA | CASSLSGQGGGDQPQHF | TGTGCCAGCAGTTTATCTGGTCAGGGCGGGGGCGATCAGCCCCAGCATTTT
NA | TRBJ2-7 | TRBV6-1 | TRBD1 | CASSEGGQGHEQYF | TGTGCCAGCAGTGAAGGGGGACAGGGGCACGAGCAGTACTTC
NA | TRBJ2-1 | TRBV15 | NA | CATSRFSGSLFGEQFF | TGTGCCACCAGCAGATTCTCAGGGTCCTTATTTGGGGAGCAGTTCTTC
NA | TRBJ1-1 | TRBV5-4 | TRBD1 | CASSLDRANTEAFF | TGTGCCAGCAGCCTGGACAGGGCGAACACTGAAGCTTTCTTT
NA | TRBJ2-5 | TRBV5-6 | NA | CASSLRDFSVWTQYF | TGTGCCAGCAGCTTGCGGGACTTCAGTGTTTGGACCCAGTACTTC
NA | TRBJ1-2 | TRBV28 | TRBD1 | CAATQGIYGYTF | TGTGCCGCAACACAGGGGATCTATGGCTACACCTTC
NA | TRBJ2-7 | TRBV30 | TRBD1 | CAWSRGQIPNYEQYF | TGTGCCTGGAGTAGGGGACAGATACCTAACTACGAGCAGTACTTC
NA | TRBJ1-5 | TRBV9 | NA | CASSVAGRENQPQHF | TGTGCCAGCAGCGTAGCTGGGCGGGAGAATCAGCCCCAGCATTTT
NA | TRBJ1-1 | TRBV6-1 | TRBD1 | CASSPRDSENTEAFF | TGTGCCAGCAGTCCAAGGGACAGCGAGAACACTGAAGCTTTCTTT
NA | TRBJ2-7 | TRBV6-5 | TRBD1 | CASSYSGQKGDYEQYF | TGTGCCAGCAGTTACTCGGGACAGAAGGGCGACTACGAGCAGTACTTC
NA | TRBJ1-1 | TRBV29-1 | NA | CSVVGRRNAMNTEAFF | TGCAGCGTTGTAGGTAGGAGAAACGCCATGAACACTGAAGCTTTCTTT